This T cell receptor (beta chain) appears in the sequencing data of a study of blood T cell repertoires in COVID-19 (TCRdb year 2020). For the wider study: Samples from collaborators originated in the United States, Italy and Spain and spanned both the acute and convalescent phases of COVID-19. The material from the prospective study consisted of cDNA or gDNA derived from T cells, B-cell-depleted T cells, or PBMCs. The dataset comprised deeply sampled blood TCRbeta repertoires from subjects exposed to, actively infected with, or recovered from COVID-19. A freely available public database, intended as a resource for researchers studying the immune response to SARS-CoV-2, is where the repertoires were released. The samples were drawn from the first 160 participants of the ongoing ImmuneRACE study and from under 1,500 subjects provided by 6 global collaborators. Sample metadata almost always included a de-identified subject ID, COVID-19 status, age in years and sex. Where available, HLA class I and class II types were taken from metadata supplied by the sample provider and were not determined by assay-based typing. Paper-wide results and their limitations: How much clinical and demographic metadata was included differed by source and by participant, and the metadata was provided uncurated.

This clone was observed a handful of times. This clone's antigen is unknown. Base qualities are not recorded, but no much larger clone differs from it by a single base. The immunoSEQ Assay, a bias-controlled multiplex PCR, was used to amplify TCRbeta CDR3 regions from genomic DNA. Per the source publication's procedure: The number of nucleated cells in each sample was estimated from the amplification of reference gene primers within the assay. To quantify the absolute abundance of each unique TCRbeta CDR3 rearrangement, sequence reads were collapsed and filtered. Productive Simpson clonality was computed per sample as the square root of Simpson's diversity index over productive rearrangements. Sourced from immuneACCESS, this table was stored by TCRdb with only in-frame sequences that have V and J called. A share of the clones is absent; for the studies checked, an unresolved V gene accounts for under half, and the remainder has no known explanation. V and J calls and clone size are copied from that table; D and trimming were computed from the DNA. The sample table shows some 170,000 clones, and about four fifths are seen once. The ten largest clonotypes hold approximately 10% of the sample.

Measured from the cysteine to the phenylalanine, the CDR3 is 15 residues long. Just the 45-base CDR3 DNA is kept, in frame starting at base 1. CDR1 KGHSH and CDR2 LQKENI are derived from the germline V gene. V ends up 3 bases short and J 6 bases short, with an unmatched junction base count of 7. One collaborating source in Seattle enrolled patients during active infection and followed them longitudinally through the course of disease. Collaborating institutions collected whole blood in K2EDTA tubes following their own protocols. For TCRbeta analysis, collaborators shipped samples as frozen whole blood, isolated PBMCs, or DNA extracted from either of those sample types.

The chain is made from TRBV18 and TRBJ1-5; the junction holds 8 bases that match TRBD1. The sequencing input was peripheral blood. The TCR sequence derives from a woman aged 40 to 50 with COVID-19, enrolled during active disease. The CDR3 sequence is CASSPDRVAAQPQHF. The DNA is TGTGCCAGCTCACCGGACAGGGTGGCCGCTCAGCCCCAGCATTTT.